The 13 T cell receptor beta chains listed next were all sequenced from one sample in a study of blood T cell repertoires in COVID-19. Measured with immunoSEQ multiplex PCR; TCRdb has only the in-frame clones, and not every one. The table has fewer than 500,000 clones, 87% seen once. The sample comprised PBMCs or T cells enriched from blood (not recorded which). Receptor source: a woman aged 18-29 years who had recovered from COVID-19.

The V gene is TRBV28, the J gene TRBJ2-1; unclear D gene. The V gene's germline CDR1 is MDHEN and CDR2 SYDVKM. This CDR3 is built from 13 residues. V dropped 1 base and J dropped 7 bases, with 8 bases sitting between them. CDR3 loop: CASSLFLQNEQFF. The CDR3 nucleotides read TGTGCCAGCAGTTTATTCTTGCAGAATGAGCAGTTCTTC.

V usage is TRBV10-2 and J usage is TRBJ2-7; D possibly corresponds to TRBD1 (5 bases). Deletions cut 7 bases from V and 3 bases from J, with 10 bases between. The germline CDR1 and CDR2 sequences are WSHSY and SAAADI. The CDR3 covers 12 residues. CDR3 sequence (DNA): TGCGCCAGCATGAACAGGCTCTACGAGCAGTACTTC. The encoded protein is CASMNRLYEQYF.

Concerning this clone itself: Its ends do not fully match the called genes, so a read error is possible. Written as DNA, the CDR3 is TGTGCCAGCAGCCAAGAGGGGAGCGGTCGACTCTTC. Translation gives CASSQEGSGRLF. The rearrangement joins TRBV3-1 (or the pseudogene TRBV3-2) to TRBJ2-1, with D perhaps TRBD2 (5 bases). This CDR3 contains 12 residues. Germline CDR1 is LGHDT and CDR2 is YNNKEL (reference sequence).

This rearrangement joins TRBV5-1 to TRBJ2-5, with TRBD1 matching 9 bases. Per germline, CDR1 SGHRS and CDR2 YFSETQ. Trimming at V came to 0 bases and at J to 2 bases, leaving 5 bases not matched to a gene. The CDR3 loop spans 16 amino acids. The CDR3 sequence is CASSLVQGARQETQYF. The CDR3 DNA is TGCGCCAGCAGCTTGGTACAGGGGGCGCGGCAAGAGACCCAGTACTTC.

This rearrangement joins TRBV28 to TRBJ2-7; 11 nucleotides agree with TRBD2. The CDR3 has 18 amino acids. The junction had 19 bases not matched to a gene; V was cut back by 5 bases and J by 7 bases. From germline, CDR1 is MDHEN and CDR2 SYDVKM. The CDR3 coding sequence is TGTGCCAGCAGTCCCCCCGGGCTAGCGGGGGGTTTAAAGAGGGAGCAGTACTTC. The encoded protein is CASSPPGLAGGLKREQYF.

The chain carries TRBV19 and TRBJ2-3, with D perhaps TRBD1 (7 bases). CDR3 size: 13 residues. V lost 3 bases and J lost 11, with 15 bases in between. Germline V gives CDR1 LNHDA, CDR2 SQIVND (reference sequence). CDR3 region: CASSIEWQGGQYF. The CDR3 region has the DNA TGTGCCAGTAGTATTGAATGGCAGGGGGGGCAGTATTTT. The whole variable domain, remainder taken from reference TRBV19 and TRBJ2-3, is DGGITQSPKYLFRKEGQNVTLSCEQNLNHDAMYWYRQDPGQGLRLIYYSQIVNDFQKGDIAEGYSVSREKKESFPLTVTSAQKNPTAFYLCASSIEWQGGQYFGPGTRLTVL.

The CDR3 sequence: CASSNSDRGEAFF. In DNA, the CDR3 is TGTGCCAGCAGTAACTCGGACAGGGGCGAAGCTTTCTTT. V and J are TRBV12-3 or TRBV12-4 and TRBJ1-1, with 9 bases fitting TRBD1. The ends lost 5 bases at V and 8 bases at J; junction bases unmatched: 6. The CDR3 spans 13 residues.

The DNA of the CDR3 is TGTGCCAGCAGCTTCGGACAGGAGTACGAGCAGTACTTC. Translated, it gives CASSFGQEYEQYF. The chain uses TRBV7-2 and TRBJ2-7; 7 bases align to TRBD1. From germline, CDR1 is SGHTA and CDR2 FQGNSA. Trimming took 3 bases from V and 4 from J; bases not matched to a gene: 3. The CDR3 length is 13 residues.

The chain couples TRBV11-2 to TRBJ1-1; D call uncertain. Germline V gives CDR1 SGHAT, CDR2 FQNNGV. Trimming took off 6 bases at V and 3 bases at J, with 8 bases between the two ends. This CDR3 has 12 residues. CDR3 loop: CASSSSDTEAFF. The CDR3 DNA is TGTGCCAGCAGTTCCTCGGACACTGAAGCTTTCTTT.

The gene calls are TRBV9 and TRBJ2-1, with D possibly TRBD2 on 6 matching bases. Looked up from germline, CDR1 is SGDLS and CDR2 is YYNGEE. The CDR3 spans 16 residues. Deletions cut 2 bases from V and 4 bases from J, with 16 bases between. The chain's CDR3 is CASSVSLSGLYNEQFF. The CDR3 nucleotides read TGTGCCAGCAGCGTTTCCCTTAGCGGATTATACAATGAGCAGTTCTTC.

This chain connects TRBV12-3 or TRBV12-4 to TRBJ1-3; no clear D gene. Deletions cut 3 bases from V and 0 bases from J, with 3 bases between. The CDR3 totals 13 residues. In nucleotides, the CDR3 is TGTGCCAGCAGTTTCATCTCTGGAAACACCATATATTTT. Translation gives CASSFISGNTIYF.

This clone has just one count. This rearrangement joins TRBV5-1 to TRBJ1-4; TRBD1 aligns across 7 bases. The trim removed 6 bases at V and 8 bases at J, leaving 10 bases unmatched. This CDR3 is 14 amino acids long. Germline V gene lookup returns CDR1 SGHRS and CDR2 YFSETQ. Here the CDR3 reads CASKTDRLGEKLFF. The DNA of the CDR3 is TGCGCCAGCAAAACGGACAGGTTAGGAGAAAAACTGTTTTTT.

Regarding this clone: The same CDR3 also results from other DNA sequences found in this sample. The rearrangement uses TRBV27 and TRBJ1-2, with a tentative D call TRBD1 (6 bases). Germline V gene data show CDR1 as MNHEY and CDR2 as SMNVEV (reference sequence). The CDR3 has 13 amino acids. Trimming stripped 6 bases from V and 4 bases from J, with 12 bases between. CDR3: CASSRGGSYGYTF. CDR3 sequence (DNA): TGTGCCAGCAGCAGGGGCGGCAGCTATGGCTACACCTTC.